The 14 T cell receptor beta chains below were found in one sample sequenced in a study of T cells in tumors after PD-1 blockade. TCRdb's table, derived via immunoSEQ multiplex PCR, lists solely in-frame clones and lacks some. Of 5,000 to 6,500 clones in the sample, around 84% were seen once. The sample was PBMCs, taken after anti-PD-1 therapy. The origin of the receptors is a human donor with advanced basal cell or squamous cell carcinoma (not recorded which).

The CDR3 sequence is CSVFSSYEQYF. The DNA of the CDR3 is TGCAGCGTTTTTAGCTCCTACGAGCAGTACTTC. The chain links TRBV29-1 to TRBJ2-7; D uncertain. The CDR3 consists of 11 residues. The germline gives CDR1 SQVTM, CDR2 ANQGSEA. Trimming stripped 5 bases from V and 0 bases from J, with 5 bases between.

The chain has TRBV29-1 and TRBJ1-3; unclear D gene. The CDR3 length is 13 residues. Germline lookup yields CDR1 SQVTM and CDR2 ANQGSEA. The germline V and J ends were trimmed by 6 bases and 4 bases, with 13 bases remaining between them. The CDR3 protein is CSVRGGGGNTIYF. In DNA form, the CDR3 reads TGCAGCGTCCGCGGAGGTGGAGGAAACACCATATATTTT.

This chain links TRBV27 with TRBJ1-5, with 11 positions matching TRBD1. The CDR3 totals 16 residues. With V trimmed by 6 bases and J by 2 bases, 6 bases remained unmatched. Germline CDR1 is MNHEY and CDR2 is SMNVEV (reference sequence). The chain's CDR3 is CASRRTGGPGNQPQHF. For the CDR3, the DNA is TGTGCCAGCAGACGGACAGGGGGCCCTGGCAATCAGCCCCAGCATTTT.

In its sample, this clone was seen once. The rearrangement links TRBV19 to TRBJ2-1; TRBD1 or TRBD2 may be the D gene (5 bases each). Trimming shortened V by 1 base and J by 5 bases, and 12 bases separated the two germline ends. CDR1 is LNHDA, CDR2 SQIVND, per germline (reference sequence). The CDR3 covers 15 residues. CDR3 loop: CASSIGGARNNEQFF. CDR3 nucleotides: TGTGCCAGTAGTATAGGAGGGGCCCGAAACAATGAGCAGTTCTTC.

The chain uses TRBV6-5 and TRBJ1-1; no definite D call. In germline, CDR1 is MNHEY, CDR2 SVGAGI. This CDR3 comprises 14 residues. Between the trimmed V and J ends, which lost 4 bases and 2 bases, there was a span of 11 bases. The chain's CDR3 is CASSLSGPNTEAFF. CDR3 DNA: TGTGCCAGCAGTTTATCCGGTCCTAACACTGAAGCTTTCTTT.

The V and J genes are TRBV4-2 and TRBJ2-5; no clear D gene. The CDR3 has 16 amino acids. V shed 3 bases and J shed 4 bases, with 18 bases lying between them. The germline gives CDR1 LGHNA, CDR2 YNFKEQ. The CDR3 loop reads CASSQARWPPGETQYF. The CDR3 DNA follows: TGTGCCAGCAGCCAGGCGCGGTGGCCCCCCGGAGAGACCCAGTACTTC.

This clone came up once. The rearrangement joins TRBV19 to TRBJ1-2; 9 positions match TRBD1. Germline V gene data show CDR1 as LNHDA and CDR2 as SQIVND (reference sequence). This CDR3 has 15 amino acids. The V segment lost 5 bases and the J segment 6 bases; nucleotides outside the gene matches: 10. The CDR3 region has the DNA TGTGCCAGTAGTGGAATGGGACAGGGTTACAATGGCTACACCTTC. It translates to CASSGMGQGYNGYTF.

This clone was recorded once. V and J are TRBV7-2 and TRBJ2-3; 9 bases fit TRBD1. CDR3 length equals 16 residues. Germline V CDR1 and CDR2: SGHTA, FQGNSA. The V segment lost 3 bases and the J segment 6 bases; nucleotides outside the gene matches: 10. The CDR3 bases are TGTGCCAGCAGCTTTTATCCGGGACAGGGTCGGGATACGCAGTATTTT. Translation: CASSFYPGQGRDTQYF.

This clone appeared a few times. The chain links TRBV6-2 or TRBV6-3 to TRBJ2-4; D uncertain. CDR3 length: 15 amino acids. From germline, CDR1 is MNHEY and CDR2 SVGEGT. V lost 3 bases and J 1 base, leaving 10 bases between the germline ends. CDR3: CASSYRTGAKNIQYF. The CDR3 DNA reads TGTGCCAGCAGTTATAGGACCGGGGCCAAAAACATTCAGTACTTC.

This clone was counted a few times. The chain uses TRBV7-9 and TRBJ2-3, with D tentatively TRBD1 (5 bases). There are 13 residues in the CDR3. Germline loops: CDR1 SEHNR, CDR2 FQNEAQ (reference sequence). Trimming cost V 5 bases and J 4 bases, with 10 bases left between them. The CDR3: CASSPRGPDTQYF. DNA of the CDR3: TGTGCCAGCAGCCCTAGGGGCCCAGATACGCAGTATTTT. The whole variable domain, filled in from reference TRBV7-9 and TRBJ2-3, reads DTGVSQNPRHKITKRGQNVTFRCDPISEHNRLYWYRQTLGQGPEFLTYFQNEAQLEKSRLLSDRFSAERPKGSFSTLEIQRTEQGDSAMYLCASSPRGPDTQYFGPGTRLTVL.

This clone appeared once. J is TRBJ2-3 and V is TRBV4-3; TRBD2 aligns across 11 bases. Per the germline V gene, CDR1 is LGHNA and CDR2 is YSLEER. Trimming at V came to 6 bases and at J to 2 bases, leaving 7 bases not matched to a gene. The CDR3 contains 16 residues. This CDR3 reads CASRRRTSGSTDTQYF. CDR3 DNA sequence: TGCGCCAGCAGACGTAGGACTAGCGGGTCCACAGATACGCAGTATTTT.

V is TRBV12-3 or TRBV12-4 and J is TRBJ2-1; possible D gene TRBD1, 6 bases. V lost 8 bases and J 3 bases, leaving 8 bases between the germline ends. This CDR3 has 12 amino acids. This chain's CDR3 is CASQDSYNEQFF. Written as DNA, the CDR3 is TGTGCCAGCCAGGACAGCTACAATGAGCAGTTCTTC.

The gene calls are TRBV28 and TRBJ1-5; no reliable D call. There are 14 residues in the CDR3. V was cut by 1 base and J by 7 bases, with 11 bases left in between. Per the germline V gene, CDR1 is MDHEN and CDR2 is SYDVKM. This CDR3 is CASSLYMVQQPQHF. In DNA, the CDR3 is TGTGCCAGCAGTTTATATATGGTTCAGCAGCCCCAGCATTTT. Together with reference TRBV28 and TRBJ1-5, the CDR3 gives the full variable domain: DVKVTQSSRYLVKRTGEKVFLECVQDMDHENMFWYRQDPGLGLRLIYFSYDVKMKEKGDIPEGYSVSREKKERFSLILESASTNQTSMYLCASSLYMVQQPQHFGDGTRLSIL.

This sequence joins TRBV5-1 and TRBJ1-1, with a tentative D call TRBD1 (5 bases). Between the trimmed V and J ends, which lost 4 bases and 5 bases, there was a span of 12 bases. CDR3 length: 13 residues. Germline CDR1 is SGHRS and CDR2 is YFSETQ. Written as DNA, the CDR3 is TGCGCCAGCAGCCCGGGGACCGGGACTGAAGCTTTCTTT. Translated: CASSPGTGTEAFF.